The 17 T cell receptor beta chains below were found in one sample sequenced in a study of memory B cells and T cells in multiple sclerosis. CFSE-dim autoproliferating and CFSE-high non-proliferating T cells from unstimulated culture were sequenced separately. Pooled replicate wells came from around 50 million CFSE-labeled PBMCs cultured approximately 7 days without stimulus. Only in-frame clones appear in the TCRdb table, and some are missing; sequencing was by immunoSEQ multiplex PCR. This sample has over 35,000 clones, with over 75% found just once. No antigen has been identified for these receptors. The sequenced sample was PBMCs from blood kept in culture. The receptors shown here come from a human donor with multiple sclerosis.

J is TRBJ1-5 and V is TRBV5-1; D is undetermined. The germline gives CDR1 SGHRS, CDR2 YFSETQ. The CDR3 sequence is 19 residues long. The V end lost 0 bases, the J end lost 1 base, and 20 bases lay between the germline ends. In nucleotides, the CDR3 is TGCGCCAGCAGCTTGGCCATAGCCGACTTCCCCGGGAGCAATCAGCCCCAGCATTTT. It codes for CASSLAIADFPGSNQPQHF.

CDR3 residues: CATRRQFAETYEQYF. CDR3 bases: TGTGCCACCCGCCGCCAGTTTGCAGAGACCTACGAGCAGTACTTC. The chain joins TRBV10-3 to TRBJ2-7; D not resolved. Trimming took 10 bases from V and 2 from J, leaving 21 bases between them. This CDR3 is 15 amino acids long. Germline values: CDR1 ENHRY, CDR2 SYGVKD.

The rearrangement joins TRBV6-5 to TRBJ2-7; D is possibly TRBD1 (6 bases). The CDR3 length is 15 residues. CDR1 is MNHEY, CDR2 SVGAGI, per germline. The V end was cut by 5 bases, the J end by 7 bases, with 21 bases between. The CDR3, as DNA: TGTGCCAGCAGTCAATCAGGGGTACGGGTGGGGGAGCAGTACTTC. It codes for CASSQSGVRVGEQYF.

CDR3 sequence: CASSYGRPNTGELFF. Written as DNA, the CDR3 is TGTGCCAGCAGTTATGGCAGACCGAACACCGGGGAGCTGTTTTTT. V is TRBV6-5 and J is TRBJ2-2; D gene uncertain. V dropped 3 bases and J dropped 0 bases, with 8 bases sitting between them. The germline V gene encodes CDR1 MNHEY and CDR2 SVGAGI. CDR3 size: 15 residues.

The gene calls are TRBV15 and TRBJ1-2, with a possible D match to TRBD1 (5 bases). Germline CDR1 LNHNV, CDR2 YYDKDF (reference sequence). The V end was cut by 5 bases, the J end by 6 bases, with 25 bases between. The CDR3 has 17 residues. CDR3 DNA sequence: TGTGCCACCAGCGAGTACAGAGGCAGGGAGTTAGAAAATGGCTACACCTTC. The encoded protein is CATSEYRGRELENGYTF.

This CDR3 is CASSLRDREGGYTF. As DNA, the CDR3 is TGTGCCAGTAGCCTCCGGGACAGGGAGGGTGGCTACACCTTC. The genes are TRBV19 and TRBJ1-2; 9 positions match TRBD1. Germline lookup yields CDR1 LNHDA and CDR2 SQIVND (reference sequence). This CDR3 has 14 residues. V lost 6 bases and J lost 7; bases outside the gene matches: 9.

This clone has only one observation. The CDR3, as DNA: TGTGCCAGCAGTGAAAGCAGGGTAGGCTATGGCTACACCTTC. This encodes CASSESRVGYGYTF. The gene calls are TRBV2 and TRBJ1-2, with D maybe TRBD1 (5 bases). The CDR3 extends over 14 amino acids. V was clipped by 2 bases and J by 4 bases, with 11 bases between them. Germline CDR1 is SNHLY and CDR2 is FYNNEI.

The V call is TRBV28, the J call TRBJ2-4; the D gene is possibly TRBD1 (6 bases). Trimming took off 5 bases at V and 7 bases at J, with 15 bases between the two ends. CDR1 is MDHEN and CDR2 is SYDVKM in the germline V gene. The CDR3 is 14 amino acids. For the CDR3, the DNA is TGTGCCAGCAGTACTTACCTGACAGGTAACATTCAGTACTTC. Its protein product is CASSTYLTGNIQYF.

The chain couples TRBV30 to TRBJ1-1; D remains unclear. The CDR3 is 13 amino acids. Germline CDR1 GTSNPN, CDR2 SVGIG (reference sequence). Trimming removed 3 bases at V and 1 base at J, with 9 bases between. The CDR3: CAWRLAANTEAFF. The CDR3 DNA is TGTGCCTGGAGGCTGGCAGCGAACACTGAAGCTTTCTTT.

Only one count was recorded for this clone. The chain employs TRBV30 and TRBJ1-5, with TRBD1 identical over 9 bases. The CDR3 loop spans 14 amino acids. V shed 5 bases and J 5 bases; nucleotides not matched to a gene: 7. Germline V gene lookup returns CDR1 GTSNPN and CDR2 SVGIG (reference sequence). CDR3 residues: CAWGGTGLDQPQHF. The CDR3 DNA reads as TGTGCCTGGGGGGGGACAGGGTTGGATCAGCCCCAGCATTTT.

This clone has a handful of counts. The rearrangement joins TRBV6-6 to TRBJ1-4; possibly TRBD1 for D (5 bases). Trimming took off 6 bases at V and 5 bases at J, with 16 bases between the two ends. From germline, CDR1 is MNHNY and CDR2 SVGAGI (reference sequence). The CDR3 is 15 amino acids. The CDR3 is CASSRGTALNEKLFF. The CDR3 DNA is TGTGCCAGCAGCCGCGGGACCGCCTTAAATGAAAAACTGTTTTTT.

This clone was seen a handful of times. This chain uses TRBV6-5 with TRBJ2-2, with a tentative D call TRBD2 (6 bases). CDR3 size: 14 residues. Trimming took 8 bases from V and 5 from J, leaving 15 bases between them. Germline values: CDR1 MNHEY, CDR2 SVGAGI. CDR3 sequence reads: CASGRQGKTGELFF. The CDR3 region has the DNA TGTGCCAGCGGGAGGCAGGGAAAAACCGGGGAGCTGTTTTTT.

The chain joins TRBV6-5 to TRBJ2-7, with 8 bases fitting TRBD1. The V and J ends lost 6 bases and 7 bases, in that order; junction bases with no gene match: 11. Germline CDR1 MNHEY, CDR2 SVGAGI. The CDR3 totals 14 residues. The CDR3, as DNA: TGTGCCAGCAGCTACAATCAGGGGGCGAGGGAGCAGTACTTC. It specifies CASSYNQGAREQYF.

The genes are TRBV19 and TRBJ1-3, with D perhaps TRBD1 (5 bases). This CDR3 has 12 amino acids. With 7 bases removed from V and 4 bases from J, the gap between germline ends came to 8 bases. CDR1 LNHDA and CDR2 SQIVND come from the germline V gene (reference sequence). The DNA for the CDR3 is TGTGCCAGTACAGGGTACGGAAACACCATATATTTT. Amino acid sequence: CASTGYGNTIYF.

About this clone itself: The identical CDR3 is also encoded by other nucleotide sequences in the sample. This sequence joins TRBV4-1 and TRBJ1-2, with 7 nucleotides matching TRBD1. Germline assignment: CDR1 MGHRA and CDR2 YSYEKL. This CDR3 is built from 17 residues. The V gene end was trimmed by 3 bases and the J gene end by 0 bases; junction bases not matched to a gene: 10. In nucleotides, the CDR3 is TGCGCCAGCAGCCACGGGGACAGCCGACTAGCTAACTATGGCTACACCTTC. This gives the protein CASSHGDSRLANYGYTF.

This chain links TRBV6-6 with TRBJ2-2; no reliable D call. There are 14 residues in the CDR3. In germline, CDR1 is MNHNY, CDR2 SVGAGI (reference sequence). V was cut by 7 bases and J by 0 bases, with 9 bases left in between. CDR3 nucleotides: TGTGCCAGCAAGAAAACGACGAACACCGGGGAGCTGTTTTTT. Its translation is CASKKTTNTGELFF.

The chain links TRBV18 to TRBJ2-5; no reliable D call. Germline CDR1 and CDR2: KGHSH and LQKENI. The CDR3 contains 15 residues. V lost 1 base to trimming and J lost 0 bases, with 9 bases between them. The CDR3 sequence: CASSPLETHQETQYF. The CDR3 DNA reads TGTGCCAGCTCACCACTTGAGACACACCAAGAGACCCAGTACTTC. The full variable domain, completed using reference TRBV18 and TRBJ2-5, is NAGVMQNPRHLVRRRGQEARLRCSPMKGHSHVYWYRQLPEEGLKFMVYLQKENIIDESGMPKERFSAEFPKEGPSILRIQQVVRGDSAAYFCASSPLETHQETQYFGPGTRLLVL.